These 8 T cell receptor beta chains came from one sample sequenced in a study of T cell repertoires in cytomegalovirus infection. TCRdb re-called the reads with MiXCR, one entry per CDR3 protein. The sample lists a few hundred thousand distinct CDR3 sequences, approximately 15% occurring once. Sequencing was carried out using CD8+ T cells from PBMCs. The receptors were sampled from a human donor in good health (CMV status not recorded). Some clones in this sample may be carry-over from other donors' samples.

This clonotype was seen at least ten times. This rearrangement joins TRBV7-8 to TRBJ1-1; 10 bases agree with TRBD1. CDR3 length: 14 residues. The V gene's germline CDR1 is SGHVS and CDR2 FQNEAQ. The trim removed 5 bases at V and 10 bases at J, leaving 10 bases unmatched. The CDR3 here is CASSDETGGSSAFF. The DNA for the CDR3 is TGTGCCAGCAGCGATGAGACAGGGGGCTCTTCAGCTTTCTTT.

The CDR3: CASSTLEVSAGGITTDTQYF. The DNA of the CDR3 is TGTGCCAGCAGTACGTTAGAGGTTTCAGCGGGGGGGATTACCACAGATACGCAGTATTTT. V and J are TRBV7-9 and TRBJ2-3; TRBD2 aligns across 10 bases. Per germline, CDR1 SEHNR and CDR2 FQNEAQ (reference sequence). The CDR3 contains 20 residues. The ends lost 6 bases at V and 2 bases at J; junction bases unmatched: 20.

The chain uses TRBV20-1 and TRBJ1-1; 8 nucleotides agree with TRBD1. The CDR3 is 12 amino acids. The germline gives CDR1 DFQATT, CDR2 SNEGSKA (reference sequence). The V and J ends lost 5 bases and 8 bases, in that order; junction bases with no gene match: 7. The CDR3 DNA reads TGCAGTGCTTCACAGGGGGGGGGGGAAGCTTTCTTT. Translating gives CSASQGGGEAFF.

The V and J genes are TRBV7-9 and TRBJ2-3; no clear D. V lost 6 bases, J lost 2 bases, and 18 bases lay in between. CDR3 size: 16 residues. Germline V gene data show CDR1 as SEHNR and CDR2 as FQNEAQ (reference sequence). CDR3 region: CASSPNDGILTDTQYF. In DNA form, the CDR3 reads TGTGCCAGCAGTCCCAACGACGGAATACTCACAGATACGCAGTATTTT.

This clonotype came up many times. The chain is built from TRBV7-6 and TRBJ2-1; TRBD1 matches 10 bases. This CDR3 contains 14 residues. CDR1 is SGHVS and CDR2 is FNYEAQ in the germline V gene. The V and J ends lost 4 bases and 8 bases, in that order; junction bases with no gene match: 5. CDR3 sequence: CASSYGTGVDEQFF. The CDR3 DNA follows: TGTGCCAGCAGCTACGGGACAGGGGTCGATGAGCAGTTCTTC.

The V call is TRBV28, the J call TRBJ1-5; D remains ambiguous. The ends were cut back, 5 bases at V and 3 bases at J, with 2 bases in the middle. Germline-derived CDR1 and CDR2 are MDHEN and SYDVKM. This CDR3 spans 11 amino acids. The CDR3 DNA follows: TGTGCCAGCAGTAACAATCAGCCCCAGCATTTT. This sequence encodes CASSNNQPQHF.

The gene calls are TRBV20-1 and TRBJ2-7; the D gene is possibly TRBD2 (5 bases). The CDR3 has 14 residues. Looked up from germline, CDR1 is DFQATT and CDR2 is SNEGSKA (reference sequence). Deletions cut 0 bases from V and 2 bases from J, with 11 bases between. The CDR3 here is CSARDMEVPYEQYF. CDR3 DNA: TGCAGTGCTAGAGATATGGAGGTGCCCTACGAGCAGTACTTC.

This clonotype occurred a few times. This chain joins TRBV6-2 or TRBV6-3 and TRBJ1-4; D is unclear. V dropped 0 bases and J dropped 0 bases, with 14 bases sitting between them. Germline V gene sequence: CDR1 MNHEY, CDR2 SVGEGT. There are 18 residues in the CDR3. The CDR3 DNA is TGTGCCAGCAGTTACTCGATTCGGAAATCGACAACTAATGAAAAACTGTTTTTT. Translation gives CASSYSIRKSTTNEKLFF.